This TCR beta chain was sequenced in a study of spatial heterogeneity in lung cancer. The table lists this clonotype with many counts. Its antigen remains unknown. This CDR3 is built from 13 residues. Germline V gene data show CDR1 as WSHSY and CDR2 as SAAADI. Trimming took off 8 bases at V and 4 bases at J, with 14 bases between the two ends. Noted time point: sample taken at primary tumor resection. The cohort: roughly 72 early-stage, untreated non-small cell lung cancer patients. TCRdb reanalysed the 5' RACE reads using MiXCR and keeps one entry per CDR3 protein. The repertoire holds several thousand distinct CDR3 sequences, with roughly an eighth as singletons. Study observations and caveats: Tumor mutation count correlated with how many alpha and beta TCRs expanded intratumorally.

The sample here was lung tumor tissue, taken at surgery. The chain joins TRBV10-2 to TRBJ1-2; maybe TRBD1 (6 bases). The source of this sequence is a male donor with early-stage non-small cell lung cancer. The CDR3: CASGDRLGYGYTF. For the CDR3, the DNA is TGCGCCAGCGGAGACAGGCTAGGCTATGGCTACACCTTC.